The 8 T cell receptor beta chains below all came from one sample that was sequenced in a study of neurological immune-mediated disorders. TCRdb reanalysed the 5' RACE reads using MiXCR and keeps one entry per CDR3 protein. The table records roughly 70,000 distinct CDR3 sequences, 5.2% of them present only once. Sequenced sample: PBMCs. These TCRs come from a woman between 25 and 40 years old with multiple sclerosis.

Details on this clonotype: Its ends do not fully match the called genes, so a read error is possible. The chain uses TRBV5-1 and TRBJ2-7; 9 bases map to TRBD1. The CDR3 is 15 residues long. In germline, CDR1 is SGHRS, CDR2 YFSETQ. The CDR3 DNA is TGCGCCAGCAGCTTGGCTCCGGGACAGGGCTACGATCGAGGCTTC. It translates to CASSLAPGQGYDRGF. The complete variable domain, with remaining parts taken from reference TRBV5-1 and TRBJ2-7, reads KAGVTQTPRYLIKTRGQQVTLSCSPISGHRSVSWYQQTPGQGLQFLFEYFSETQRNKGNFPGRFSGRQFSNSRSEMNVSTLELGDSALYLCASSLAPGQGYDRGFGPGTRLTVT.

In its sample, this clonotype was seen many times. The chain recombines TRBV14 with TRBJ1-1, with D possibly matching TRBD1 (5 bases). This CDR3 has 14 residues. V lost 2 bases to trimming and J lost 4 bases, with 11 bases between them. Germline CDR1 and CDR2: SGHDN and FVKESK. CDR3 loop: CASSQLGGSTEAFF. In DNA form, the CDR3 reads TGTGCCAGCAGCCAACTGGGGGGGAGCACTGAAGCTTTCTTT.

This clonotype was seen more than once but under ten times. This chain links TRBV5-1 with TRBJ1-1; 12 positions match TRBD1. The germline V gene encodes CDR1 SGHRS and CDR2 YFSETQ. J was trimmed by 4 bases and V by 4 bases; bases with no gene match: 14. There are 18 residues in the CDR3. CDR3 loop: CASSQRWDRGRLGTEAFF. In DNA form, the CDR3 reads TGCGCCAGCAGCCAGAGGTGGGACAGGGGGCGCCTGGGCACTGAAGCTTTCTTT.

This clonotype has ten or more counts. The V call is TRBV12-3 or TRBV12-4, the J call TRBJ2-1, with TRBD2 matching over 8 bases. The CDR3 contains 15 residues. The junction had 12 bases not matched to a gene; V was cut back by 8 bases and J by 6 bases. CDR3 in amino acids: CASGSSGTRPNEQFF. The CDR3 nucleotides read TGTGCCAGCGGGTCCTCCGGGACTAGACCCAATGAGCAGTTCTTC.

The CDR3 region is CASSTHGLDTQYF. The CDR3 DNA follows: TGTGCCAGCAGTACCCATGGACTCGATACGCAGTATTTT. The chain links TRBV27 to TRBJ2-3; possibly TRBD2 for D (5 bases). CDR3 length equals 13 residues. Germline CDR1 MNHEY, CDR2 SMNVEV (reference sequence). Trimming stripped 5 bases from V and 6 bases from J, with 12 bases between.

This clonotype occurred many times. One end of the junction is discordant with germline, which a read error may explain. This sequence joins TRBV12-3 or TRBV12-4 and TRBJ1-6; 7 bases agree with TRBD1. This CDR3 is 14 amino acids long. As DNA, the CDR3 is TGTGCCAGCAGAGGGACAGTCTATAATTCACCCCTCAACTTT. It is translated as CASRGTVYNSPLNF.

This clonotype was recorded many times. The chain employs TRBV12-3 or TRBV12-4 and TRBJ2-3; D may be TRBD1 (6 bases). V lost 5 bases and J 0 bases, leaving 15 bases between the germline ends. The CDR3 consists of 16 residues. The CDR3 nucleotides are TGTGCCAGCAGTCCAGGGGCCGGAACTAGCACAGATACGCAGTATTTT. Protein product: CASSPGAGTSTDTQYF.

This clonotype was detected many times. The gene calls are TRBV20-1 and TRBJ1-5; no definite D call. Per the germline V gene, CDR1 is DFQATT and CDR2 is SNEGSKA (reference sequence). CDR3 length: 12 residues. Between the trimmed V and J ends, which lost 2 bases and 0 bases, there was a span of 2 bases. CDR3: CSARRSNQPQHF. DNA of the CDR3: TGCAGTGCTAGACGTAGCAATCAGCCCCAGCATTTT.